These T cell receptor beta chains were read from a single sample in a study of blood T cells in healthy people across ages. TCRdb itself ran the 5' RACE reads through MiXCR, one entry per CDR3 protein. The sample records about a million distinct CDR3 sequences, just over 50% being singletons. The sequenced material came from blood. The receptor source for this set is a woman aged 55-75 years in good health. CDR3s include the opening cysteine and the closing phenylalanine or tryptophan. Fields, in order: D gene, V gene, clone size, J gene, CDR3 protein, CDR3 DNA. The D gene is left open where the match is weak. Not all rows give a size; the values are once, few, many and, for expanded clones, a class.

-,TRBV10-3,-,TRBJ2-7,CAIGGRDEQYF,TGTGCCATCGGGGGCAGGGATGAGCAGTACTTC
-,TRBV12-3/TRBV12-4,-,TRBJ1-2,CASSLRTDYGYTF,TGTGCCAGCAGTCTAAGGACAGACTATGGCTACACCTTC
-,TRBV28,few,TRBJ2-4,CASTSSEVAKNIQYF,TGTGCCAGCACTTCCTCGGAGGTAGCCAAAAACATTCAGTACTTC
TRBD2,TRBV24-1,-,TRBJ2-7,CATSDRTSGGYNEQYF,TGTGCCACCAGTGATAGAACTAGCGGAGGTTACAATGAGCAGTACTTC
TRBD2,TRBV7-9,-,TRBJ2-5,CASTRLAAETQYF,TGTGCCAGCACCCGACTAGCGGCAGAGACCCAGTACTTC
-,TRBV6-5,-,TRBJ2-7,CASSYDDEQYF,TGTGCCAGCAGTTACGATGACGAGCAGTACTTC
-,TRBV7-2,-,TRBJ1-2,CASSFNVGEFGYTF,TGTGCCAGCAGCTTCAATGTAGGGGAATTTGGCTACACCTTC
-,TRBV14,few,TRBJ2-5,CASSHGGFANQYF,TGTGCCAGCAGCCACGGGGGCTTTGCTAACCAGTACTTC
-,TRBV2,-,TRBJ2-2,CASGEVAGRTGELFF,TGTGCCAGCGGTGAAGTGGCTGGAAGGACCGGGGAGCTGTTTTTT
-,TRBV2,-,TRBJ2-7,CASSREAGLGSYEQYF,TGTGCCAGCAGCAGAGAGGCGGGGTTGGGGTCCTACGAGCAGTACTTC
-,TRBV6-6,few,TRBJ1-2,CASRGEGYGYTF,TGTGCCAGCAGGGGCGAGGGGTATGGCTACACCTTC
-,TRBV12-3/TRBV12-4,few,TRBJ2-7,CASSLFRDTIHEQYF,TGTGCCAGCAGTCTCTTCCGGGACACAATCCACGAGCAGTACTTC
TRBD2,TRBV5-1,once,TRBJ2-5,CASSSRSGSLNEQYF,TGCGCCAGCAGCTCACGAAGCGGGAGCTTGAATGAGCAGTACTTC
-,TRBV5-1,-,TRBJ2-7,CASSLGTDGYEQYF,TGCGCCAGCAGCTTGGGGACAGACGGTTACGAGCAGTACTTC
-,TRBV7-2,-,TRBJ2-3,CASSLGSATSTDTQYF,TGTGCCAGCAGCTTAGGGTCAGCTACTAGCACAGATACGCAGTATTTT
-,TRBV7-2,once,TRBJ2-3,CASSFNGGFSTDTQYF,TGTGCCAGCAGCTTCAACGGGGGATTTAGCACAGATACGCAGTATTTT
-,TRBV30,-,TRBJ2-6,CAWKTAGANVLTF,TGTGCCTGGAAGACTGCTGGGGCCAACGTCCTGACTTTC
TRBD2,TRBV7-9,-,TRBJ2-1,CASSDTQSGRFYNEQFF,TGTGCCAGCAGCGATACCCAGAGCGGGAGATTCTACAATGAGCAGTTCTTC
TRBD1,TRBV6-6,-,TRBJ2-7,CASSYGTGRSEQYF,TGTGCCAGCAGTTACGGGACAGGGAGGAGCGAGCAGTACTTC
-,TRBV27,-,TRBJ2-1,CASSLGGHNEQFF,TGTGCCAGCAGTTTAGGCGGTCACAATGAGCAGTTCTTC
TRBD1,TRBV11-2,-,TRBJ1-2,CASSLSAGTGGHYGYTF,TGTGCCAGCAGCTTATCGGCCGGGACAGGGGGCCACTATGGCTACACCTTC
TRBD2,TRBV20-1,-,TRBJ2-1,CSASDPSGRTSEQFF,TGCAGTGCTAGTGATCCTAGCGGGAGGACGTCTGAGCAGTTCTTC
-,TRBV11-3,-,TRBJ2-2,CASSTGPNTGELFF,TGTGCCAGCAGCACTGGACCGAACACCGGGGAGCTGTTTTTT
-,TRBV20-1,-,TRBJ1-1,CSARDHRETEAFF,TGCAGTGCTAGAGATCATAGGGAAACTGAAGCTTTCTTT
-,TRBV10-3,-,TRBJ1-4,CAISEGRPDGLFF,TGTGCCATCAGTGAGGGACGGCCCGATGGGCTGTTTTTT
-,TRBV20-1,-,TRBJ2-1,CSASKGGSYNEQFF,TGCAGTGCTAGTAAGGGTGGGTCCTACAATGAGCAGTTCTTC
-,TRBV28,-,TRBJ2-1,CASRLVGSLYNEQFF,TGTGCCAGCAGATTAGTTGGCAGCCTCTACAATGAGCAGTTCTTC
-,TRBV12-3/TRBV12-4,few,TRBJ2-3,CASSLSEGDTQYF,TGTGCCAGCAGTTTATCGGAGGGAGATACGCAGTATTTT
TRBD2,TRBV27,few,TRBJ2-7,CASSLSSGFYEQYF,TGTGCCAGCAGTTTGTCTAGCGGGTTCTACGAGCAGTACTTC
-,TRBV12-3/TRBV12-4,few,TRBJ2-5,CASSRNTGGGETQYF,TGTGCCAGCAGTCGGAACACAGGGGGGGGAGAGACCCAGTACTTC
-,TRBV28,-,TRBJ2-4,CASSFHRTKNIQYF,TGTGCCAGCAGTTTCCATCGGACCAAAAACATTCAGTACTTC
TRBD2,TRBV20-1,-,TRBJ2-4,CSLDGRANIQYF,TGCAGCCTTGACGGGAGGGCGAACATTCAGTACTTC
-,TRBV7-9,-,TRBJ2-1,CASSSSGLGYNEQFF,TGTGCCAGCAGCTCCTCAGGACTGGGCTACAATGAGCAGTTCTTC
TRBD2,TRBV7-9,few,TRBJ2-7,CASSQPAGEHEQYF,TGTGCCAGCAGCCAACCAGCGGGAGAACACGAGCAGTACTTC
-,TRBV12-3/TRBV12-4,-,TRBJ2-3,CASKPLSGSTDTQYF,TGTGCCAGCAAACCCTTAAGCGGCAGCACAGATACGCAGTATTTT
-,TRBV3-1,-,TRBJ2-2,CASSPQGQSIAGELFF,TGTGCCAGCAGCCCCCAGGGACAAAGTATCGCCGGGGAGCTGTTTTTT
TRBD1,TRBV6-2/TRBV6-3,-,TRBJ1-2,CASIKRAGGKGYTF,TGTGCCAGCATCAAACGAGCAGGGGGAAAAGGCTACACCTTC
-,TRBV3-1,-,TRBJ2-7,CASSPGWDIPYEQYF,TGTGCCAGCAGCCCGGGCTGGGACATCCCCTACGAGCAGTACTTC
TRBD2,TRBV4-1,-,TRBJ2-7,CASSQGSYASGRSYEQYF,TGCGCCAGCAGCCAAGGCTCCTACGCAAGCGGGAGGTCCTACGAGCAGTACTTC
-,TRBV11-2,-,TRBJ1-4,CASSLAGYNEKLFF,TGTGCCAGCAGCTTAGCAGGGTATAATGAAAAACTGTTTTTT
TRBD2,TRBV11-2,-,TRBJ2-7,CASSLSLGRAYEQYF,TGTGCCAGCAGCTTGTCCCTAGGGAGGGCCTACGAGCAGTACTTC
-,TRBV21-1,-,TRBJ2-1,CASGTGLPGGENYNEQFF,TGTGCCAGCGGCACGGGTCTTCCGGGAGGGGAAAACTACAATGAGCAGTTCTTC
TRBD2,TRBV9,-,TRBJ2-6,CASSVGTSSGANVLTF,TGTGCCAGCAGCGTCGGGACTAGTTCTGGGGCCAACGTCCTGACTTTC
-,TRBV5-1,-,TRBJ2-5,CASSLGYRSVVETQYF,TGCGCCAGCAGCTTGGGGTACAGATCGGTCGTAGAGACCCAGTACTTC
-,TRBV6-5,-,TRBJ1-4,CASSPGHQNEKLFF,TGTGCCAGCAGTCCGGGACATCAAAATGAAAAACTGTTTTTT
TRBD2,TRBV20-1,once,TRBJ2-3,CSVGTSGGTDTQYF,TGCAGTGTAGGGACTAGCGGTGGCACAGATACGCAGTATTTT
-,TRBV29-1,-,TRBJ1-6,CSVVWRAGSPLHF,TGCAGCGTTGTGTGGAGGGCTGGATCACCCCTCCACTTT
TRBD1,TRBV12-3/TRBV12-4,-,TRBJ2-7,CASSSNPGQGGGQYF,TGTGCCAGCAGTTCCAATCCGGGACAGGGTGGCGGGCAGTACTTC
TRBD2,TRBV20-1,-,TRBJ2-1,CSASPLAVYNEQFF,TGCAGTGCTAGTCCACTAGCGGTCTACAATGAGCAGTTCTTC
-,TRBV7-2,few,TRBJ2-4,CASSVEARENIQYF,TGTGCCAGCAGCGTAGAGGCGAGGGAAAACATTCAGTACTTC
TRBD1,TRBV7-9,few,TRBJ2-7,CASSSVGTGISYEQYF,TGTGCCAGCAGCTCCGTAGGGACAGGGATATCCTACGAGCAGTACTTC
-,TRBV7-9,once,TRBJ1-1,CAGSSGATTEAFF,TGTGCCGGCAGCTCCGGGGCGACCACTGAAGCTTTCTTT